Shown below are 21 T cell receptor beta chains from a single sample sequenced in a study of T cells in localized non-small cell lung cancer. Here immunoSEQ multiplex PCR was the method, and the copy in TCRdb shows in-frame clones only, minus some. This sample has around 140,000 clones; around 92% occur once, and the top ten carry approximately 1.5%. This specimen consisted of peripheral blood, obtained before any cancer treatment. These receptors all come from a female donor older than 55 with stage I lung adenocarcinoma.

The chain is built from TRBV28 and TRBJ1-5; possibly TRBD1 for D (6 bases). The CDR3 loop spans 12 amino acids. Trimming stripped 3 bases from V and 7 bases from J, with 7 bases between. Germline V gene sequence: CDR1 MDHEN, CDR2 SYDVKM. The CDR3 here is CASSFRGQPQHF. In nucleotides, the CDR3 is TGTGCCAGCAGTTTCAGGGGACAGCCCCAGCATTTT.

V and J are TRBV29-1 and TRBJ1-2; D possibly corresponds to TRBD1 (6 bases). CDR3 length equals 13 residues. From germline, CDR1 is SQVTM and CDR2 ANQGSEA. V dropped 7 bases and J dropped 5 bases, with 17 bases sitting between them. This CDR3 is CSADIGTIYGYTF. CDR3 sequence (DNA): TGCAGCGCCGACATTGGGACAATTTATGGCTACACCTTC.

The chain employs TRBV28 and TRBJ1-1; D unresolved. This CDR3 is built from 13 residues. Germline V gene data show CDR1 as MDHEN and CDR2 as SYDVKM. Trimming removed 8 bases from V and 3 bases from J, with 13 bases in between. The CDR3 region is CASGPFAYTEAFF. The CDR3 nucleotides read TGTGCCAGCGGACCTTTCGCGTACACTGAAGCTTTCTTT.

This sequence joins TRBV5-4 and TRBJ2-5; 9 bases match TRBD2. Germline V lookup: CDR1 SGHNT, CDR2 YYREEE (reference sequence). V lost 6 bases to trimming and J lost 2 bases; unmatched junction nucleotides: 5. The CDR3 spans 14 residues. CDR3 region: CASNLAGVQETQYF. The CDR3, as DNA: TGTGCCAGCAACTTAGCGGGAGTACAAGAGACCCAGTACTTC.

The chain combines TRBV28 with TRBJ1-1, with no clear D. The CDR3 spans 13 residues. V was clipped by 8 bases and J by 11 bases, with 21 bases between them. Germline CDR1 and CDR2: MDHEN and SYDVKM. Here the CDR3 reads CASSPLVEAVAFF. In DNA, the CDR3 is TGTGCCAGCTCCCCCTTGGTGGAGGCAGTGGCTTTCTTT.

The V gene is TRBV5-6, the J gene TRBJ1-2; possible D gene TRBD1, 6 bases. In germline, CDR1 is SGHDT, CDR2 YYEEEE. The CDR3 spans 13 residues. The germline V and J ends were trimmed by 1 base and 4 bases, with 8 bases remaining between them. The CDR3 reads CASSLTGSYGYTF. As DNA, the CDR3 is TGTGCCAGCAGCTTGACAGGGTCCTATGGCTACACCTTC.

This rearrangement joins TRBV6-1 to TRBJ1-1; weak D call: TRBD1 (6 bases). V was trimmed by 6 bases and J by 4 bases, leaving 15 bases between them. Germline loops: CDR1 MNHNS, CDR2 SASEGT. This CDR3 region has 14 residues. CDR3 in amino acids: CASREQGSGTEAFF. CDR3 sequence (DNA): TGTGCCAGCAGGGAACAGGGAAGCGGCACTGAAGCTTTCTTT.

This chain connects TRBV9 to TRBJ2-1; 10 bases map to TRBD2. Looked up from germline, CDR1 is SGDLS and CDR2 is YYNGEE. V shed 3 bases and J 1 base; nucleotides not matched to a gene: 13. The CDR3 spans 19 residues. The CDR3 sequence is CASSAGGLAGESSYNEQFF. CDR3 nucleotides: TGTGCCAGCAGCGCGGGGGGGCTAGCGGGAGAAAGTTCCTACAATGAGCAGTTCTTC.

The V call is TRBV28, the J call TRBJ2-7; D is tentatively TRBD1 or TRBD2 (7 bases each). Germline values: CDR1 MDHEN, CDR2 SYDVKM. There are 15 residues in the CDR3. The germline V and J ends were trimmed by 6 bases and 6 bases, with 21 bases remaining between them. The CDR3 nucleotides are TGTGCCAGCAGCACGCAGGGGGGGCGACGAGGCGAGCAGTACTTC. Its protein is CASSTQGGRRGEQYF.

This chain connects TRBV5-5 to TRBJ1-2, with D perhaps TRBD1 (5 bases). V lost 0 bases and J lost 4, with 13 bases in between. From germline, CDR1 is SGHKS and CDR2 YYEKEE (reference sequence). This CDR3 spans 15 amino acids. CDR3: CASSLGSGASYGYTF. For the CDR3, the DNA is TGTGCCAGCAGCTTGGGGTCCGGGGCTTCCTATGGCTACACCTTC.

The chain combines TRBV6-5 with TRBJ1-2; D might be TRBD1 (5 bases). Germline CDR1 is MNHEY and CDR2 is SVGAGI. This CDR3 is built from 14 residues. Trimming shortened V by 4 bases and J by 5 bases, and 14 bases separated the two germline ends. In nucleotides, the CDR3 is TGTGCCAGCAGTTGGCGGGGCGGGAGTTATGGCTACACCTTC. Amino acids: CASSWRGGSYGYTF.

This clone was recorded a few times. The J gene is TRBJ1-2, the V gene TRBV27; TRBD1 matches 9 bases. This CDR3 is built from 18 residues. Germline V gives CDR1 MNHEY, CDR2 SMNVEV (reference sequence). V was pared by 2 bases and J by 1 base, with 11 bases of the junction left unmatched. CDR3 region: CASSLIPDRGKGNYGYTF. The DNA of the CDR3 is TGTGCCAGCAGTTTAATCCCGGACAGGGGTAAGGGTAACTATGGCTACACCTTC.

This clone showed up just once. DNA of the CDR3: TGTGCCAGCAGTTACAGCTGGGGACGGTCCTACGAGCAGTACTTC. Translated: CASSYSWGRSYEQYF. The gene calls are TRBV6-6 and TRBJ2-5; the D gene could be TRBD1 or TRBD2 (5 bases each). TRBJ2-7 matches the DNA end more closely, so the J call is doubtful. CDR3 length: 15 amino acids. CDR1 is MNHNY, CDR2 SVGAGI, per germline (reference sequence).

The chain joins TRBV5-6 to TRBJ2-4; D gene uncertain. This CDR3 contains 14 residues. Germline values: CDR1 SGHDT, CDR2 YYEEEE. Trimming shortened V by 0 bases and J by 0 bases, and 4 bases separated the two germline ends. In DNA, the CDR3 is TGTGCCAGCAGCTTGGCCGGAGCCAAAAACATTCAGTACTTC. It yields the protein CASSLAGAKNIQYF.

The V gene is TRBV9, the J gene TRBJ2-7, with 10 bases identical to TRBD2. CDR1 is SGDLS, CDR2 YYNGEE, per germline. The CDR3 is 15 amino acids. The ends lost 4 bases at V and 3 bases at J; junction bases unmatched: 7. The CDR3 loop is CASSPSGTSVYEQYF. The CDR3 coding sequence is TGTGCCAGCAGCCCGTCCGGGACTAGCGTCTACGAGCAGTACTTC.

The chain has TRBV5-4 and TRBJ2-3; D is possibly TRBD2 (6 bases). Germline V gene data show CDR1 as SGHNT and CDR2 as YYREEE (reference sequence). V was shortened by 3 bases and J by 7 bases, with 12 bases between the two germline ends. The CDR3 totals 13 residues. The CDR3 sequence: CASSWRGVNTQYF. DNA for the CDR3: TGTGCCAGCAGCTGGAGGGGTGTCAATACGCAGTATTTT.

This clone occurred a few times. V and J are TRBV2 and TRBJ1-1, with D possibly TRBD1 on 6 matching bases. V was clipped by 8 bases and J by 4 bases, with 11 bases between them. The CDR3 sequence is 12 residues long. CDR1 SNHLY and CDR2 FYNNEI come from the germline V gene. The CDR3 region is CASGGGGTEAFF. The CDR3 DNA reads TGTGCCAGCGGTGGGGGCGGCACTGAAGCTTTCTTT.

The chain has TRBV5-1 and TRBJ2-7; D remains ambiguous. The germline gives CDR1 SGHRS, CDR2 YFSETQ. V was trimmed by 0 bases and J by 2 bases, leaving 9 bases between them. This CDR3 has 14 residues. The CDR3: CASSLAGIAYEQYF. For the CDR3, the DNA is TGCGCCAGCAGCTTGGCTGGGATTGCCTACGAGCAGTACTTC.

V and J are TRBV28 and TRBJ2-1, with D perhaps matching TRBD2 (6 bases). CDR1 is MDHEN and CDR2 is SYDVKM in the germline V gene. The CDR3 sequence is 15 residues long. V was trimmed by 2 bases and J by 10 bases, leaving 18 bases between them. The DNA of the CDR3 is TGTGCCAGCAGTTTAAGTCCGGTGGGACTCTCCGAGCAGTTCTTC. Translation gives CASSLSPVGLSEQFF.

V and J are TRBV5-4 and TRBJ2-6; no reliable D call. V was shortened by 3 bases and J by 1 base, with 11 bases between the two germline ends. Germline loops: CDR1 SGHNT, CDR2 YYREEE (reference sequence). The CDR3 is 16 amino acids. The CDR3 region has the DNA TGTGCCAGCAGCTCCGAGGTAGGGTCTGGGGCCAACGTCCTGACTTTC. Protein product: CASSSEVGSGANVLTF.

This chain uses TRBV5-1 with TRBJ2-3; D unclear. V lost 1 base and J 2 bases, leaving 8 bases between the germline ends. Germline V gene data show CDR1 as SGHRS and CDR2 as YFSETQ. The CDR3 length is 14 residues. As DNA, the CDR3 is TGCGCCAGCAGCTTGACGGTGTTCACAGATACGCAGTATTTT. Translation: CASSLTVFTDTQYF.